The rows below give T cell receptor beta chains drawn from one sample of a study of cytomegalovirus exposure and HLA in healthy donors. The protocol was immunoSEQ multiplex PCR, while the TCRdb copy is restricted to in-frame clones and leaves out a portion. The sample shows more than 110,000 clones, roughly 83% of them seen only once. Sequencing was done on a sample of PBMCs. The receptors shown here come from a man aged 35-49 years in good health and CMV-seropositive. Both conserved end residues are part of each CDR3. The D gene is left open where the match is weak. Clone size, where shown, is once, few, many, or a class for clones that have expanded.

-,TRBD1,TRBV28,TRBJ1-6,CASTPGTANSPLHF,TGTGCCAGCACCCCCGGGACAGCGAATTCACCCCTCCACTTT
-,TRBD1,TRBV6-6,TRBJ1-2,CASSYLRQGYFYGYTF,TGTGCCAGCAGTTACTTACGACAGGGTTATTTTTATGGCTACACCTTC
-,-,TRBV18,TRBJ2-3,CASSPAPYGTDTQYF,TGTGCCAGCTCACCGGCGCCATACGGGACAGATACGCAGTATTTT
few,TRBD1,TRBV29-1,TRBJ2-1,CSVEAPDREAYNEQFF,TGCAGCGTTGAAGCCCCGGACAGGGAAGCCTACAATGAGCAGTTCTTC
-,TRBD2,TRBV5-1,TRBJ2-1,CASSFDGGAGNEQFF,TGCGCCAGCAGCTTTGACGGGGGGGCCGGTAATGAGCAGTTCTTC
few,-,TRBV7-9,TRBJ1-1,CASSLAQPRGVF,TGTGCCAGCAGCTTAGCGCAACCCCGGGGGGTCTTT
-,-,TRBV11-3,TRBJ1-3,CASSLDAGNTIYF,TGTGCCAGCAGCTTAGACGCTGGAAACACCATATATTTT
-,-,TRBV30,TRBJ1-6,CAYLARTDSPLHF,TGTGCCTATTTGGCCCGTACAGATTCACCCCTCCACTTT
few,TRBD2,TRBV5-4,TRBJ2-5,CASSLGGLAELETQYF,TGTGCCAGCAGCTTGGGAGGACTAGCGGAACTAGAGACCCAGTACTTC
-,TRBD2,TRBV9,TRBJ2-1,CASSLAKTSGNYNEQFF,TGTGCCAGCAGCTTAGCAAAGACTAGCGGGAACTACAATGAGCAGTTCTTC
-,TRBD1,TRBV2,TRBJ1-1,CASSELGQGYRVNTEAFF,TGTGCCAGCAGTGAACTGGGACAGGGGTATCGGGTGAACACTGAAGCTTTCTTT
once,-,TRBV18,TRBJ1-2,CASSPRPGEQYGYTF,TGTGCCAGCTCACCACGGCCAGGGGAGCAGTATGGCTACACCTTC
-,TRBD2,TRBV7-9,TRBJ2-1,CASSKTAGGPSYNEQFF,TGTGCCAGCAGCAAAACAGCGGGAGGACCCTCCTACAATGAGCAGTTCTTC
-,TRBD1,TRBV19,TRBJ1-4,CASRDRDKGEKLFF,TGTGCCAGTAGGGACAGGGATAAAGGAGAAAAACTGTTTTTT
once,TRBD1,TRBV6-1,TRBJ2-7,CASTQGTGRRYEQYF,TGTGCCAGCACCCAAGGGACAGGTAGACGGTACGAGCAGTACTTC
-,TRBD1,TRBV7-9,TRBJ2-2,CASSPGTVNTGELFF,TGTGCCAGCAGTCCCGGGACAGTTAACACCGGGGAGCTGTTTTTT
-,-,TRBV29-1,TRBJ1-2,CSVRTEDGYTF,TGCAGCGTGAGGACAGAAGATGGCTACACCTTC
once,-,TRBV7-9,TRBJ2-7,CASSSQGSGPRSYEQYF,TGTGCCAGCAGCTCACAGGGTTCGGGTCCTAGGTCCTACGAGCAGTACTTC
-,-,TRBV29-1,TRBJ1-2,CSVEYQFYGYTF,TGCAGCGTTGAGTACCAGTTCTATGGCTACACCTTC
-,-,TRBV7-2,TRBJ1-5,CASSPGGLGQPQHF,TGTGCCAGCAGCCCGGGAGGCCTGGGTCAGCCCCAGCATTTT
once,-,TRBV19,TRBJ1-1,CASSLTGLNTEAFF,TGTGCCAGTAGTCTGACAGGCTTGAACACTGAAGCTTTCTTT
-,-,TRBV4-1,TRBJ1-5,CASSQVGGYQPQHF,TGCGCCAGCAGCCAAGTGGGCGGGTATCAGCCCCAGCATTTT
-,TRBD2,TRBV7-9,TRBJ2-7,CSILAGTRSYEQYF,TGTTCCATCCTAGCCGGGACTAGATCCTACGAGCAGTACTTC
-,TRBD1,TRBV5-6,TRBJ1-2,CASSYRTGKGYGYTF,TGTGCCAGCAGCTACCGGACAGGGAAAGGCTATGGCTACACCTTC
-,-,TRBV27,TRBJ2-7,CASSFTGTTYEQYF,TGTGCCAGCAGTTTTACGGGAACCACCTACGAGCAGTACTTC
-,TRBD2,TRBV28,TRBJ2-1,CASSLSIGLGSSYNEQFF,TGTGCCAGCAGTTTATCAATAGGACTAGGTAGCTCCTACAATGAGCAGTTCTTC
-,-,TRBV19,TRBJ2-2,CASSIGTGTSGTGELFF,TGTGCCAGTAGCATTGGGACGGGGACTTCGGGGACCGGGGAGCTGTTTTTT
-,-,TRBV6-6,TRBJ1-2,CASSLRAGYTF,TGTGCCAGCAGCCTCAGGGCTGGCTACACCTTC
-,-,TRBV25-1,TRBJ1-2,CASYGGRAHDGYTF,TGTGCCAGCTACGGGGGGAGGGCCCACGATGGCTACACCTTC
-,-,TRBV25-1,TRBJ1-2,CASRDRKGYTF,TGTGCCAGCAGAGACAGAAAAGGCTACACCTTC
-,-,TRBV7-8,TRBJ2-7,CASSPGGLEQYF,TGTGCCAGCAGCCCTGGAGGACTCGAGCAGTACTTC
few,-,TRBV9,TRBJ2-3,CASSVVLSSDTQYF,TGTGCCAGCAGCGTAGTACTGAGCTCAGATACGCAGTATTTT
-,TRBD1,TRBV7-9,TRBJ1-5,CASSLGQGFSNQPQHF,TGTGCCAGCAGCCTCGGACAGGGGTTTAGCAATCAGCCCCAGCATTTT
-,TRBD1,TRBV7-8,TRBJ1-4,CASSLGAGGREKLFF,TGTGCCAGCAGCTTAGGGGCAGGGGGCCGTGAAAAACTGTTTTTT
-,TRBD2,TRBV18,TRBJ2-5,CASSPWEAGGNQETQYF,TGTGCCAGCTCACCTTGGGAAGCGGGGGGAAACCAAGAGACCCAGTACTTC
-,-,TRBV11-1,TRBJ2-7,CASSRTQVVWYEQYF,TGTGCCAGCAGCCGAACTCAGGTGGTTTGGTACGAGCAGTACTTC
-,-,TRBV25-1,TRBJ1-6,CASSERGQYSPLHF,TGTGCCAGCAGTGAAAGAGGGCAGTATTCACCCCTCCACTTT
-,-,TRBV2,TRBJ2-2,CASSPTVNTGELFF,TGTGCCAGCAGTCCGACAGTTAACACCGGGGAGCTGTTTTTT
-,TRBD2,TRBV5-5,TRBJ2-5,CASSLGLAGGVETQYF,TGTGCCAGCAGCTTGGGACTAGCGGGGGGGGTAGAGACCCAGTACTTC
-,-,TRBV28,TRBJ1-5,CASSYKQPQHF,TGTGCCAGCAGTTATAAACAGCCCCAGCATTTT